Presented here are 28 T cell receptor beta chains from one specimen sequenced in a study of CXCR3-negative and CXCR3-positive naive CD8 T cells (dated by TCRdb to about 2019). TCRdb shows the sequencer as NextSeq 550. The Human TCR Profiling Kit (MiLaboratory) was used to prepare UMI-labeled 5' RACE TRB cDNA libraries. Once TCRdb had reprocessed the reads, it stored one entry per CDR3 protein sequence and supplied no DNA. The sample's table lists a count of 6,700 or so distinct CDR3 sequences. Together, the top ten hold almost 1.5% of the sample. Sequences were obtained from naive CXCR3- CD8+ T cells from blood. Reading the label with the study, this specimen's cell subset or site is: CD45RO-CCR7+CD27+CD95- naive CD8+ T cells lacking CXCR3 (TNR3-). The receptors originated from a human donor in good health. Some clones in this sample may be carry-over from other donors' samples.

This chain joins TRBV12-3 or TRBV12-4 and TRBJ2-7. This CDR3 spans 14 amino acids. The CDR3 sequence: CASSLGGLSYEQYF.

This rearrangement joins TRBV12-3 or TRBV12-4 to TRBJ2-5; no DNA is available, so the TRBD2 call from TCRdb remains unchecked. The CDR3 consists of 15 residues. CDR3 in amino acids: CASSFDGGIQETQYF.

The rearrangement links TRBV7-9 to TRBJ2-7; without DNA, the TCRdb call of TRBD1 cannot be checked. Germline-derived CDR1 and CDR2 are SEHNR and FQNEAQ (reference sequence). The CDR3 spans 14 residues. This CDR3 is CASSRTGVSYEQYF.

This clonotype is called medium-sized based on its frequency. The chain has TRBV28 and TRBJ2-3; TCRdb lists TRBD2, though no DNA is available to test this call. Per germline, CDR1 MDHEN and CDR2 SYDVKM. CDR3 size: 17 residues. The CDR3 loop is CASSLSSGVMGTDTQYF.

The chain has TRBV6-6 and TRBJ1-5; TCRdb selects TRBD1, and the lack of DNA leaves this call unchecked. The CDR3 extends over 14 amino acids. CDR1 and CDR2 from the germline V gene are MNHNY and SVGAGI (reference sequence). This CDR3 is CASSRTGGNQPQHF.

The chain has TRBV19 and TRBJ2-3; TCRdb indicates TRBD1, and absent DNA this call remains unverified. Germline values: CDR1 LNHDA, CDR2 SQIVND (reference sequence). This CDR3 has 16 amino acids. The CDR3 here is CASSISPGSRTDTQYF.

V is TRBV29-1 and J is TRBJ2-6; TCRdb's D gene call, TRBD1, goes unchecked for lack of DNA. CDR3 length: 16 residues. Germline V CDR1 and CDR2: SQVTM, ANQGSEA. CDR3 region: CSVGQGQLSGANVLTF.

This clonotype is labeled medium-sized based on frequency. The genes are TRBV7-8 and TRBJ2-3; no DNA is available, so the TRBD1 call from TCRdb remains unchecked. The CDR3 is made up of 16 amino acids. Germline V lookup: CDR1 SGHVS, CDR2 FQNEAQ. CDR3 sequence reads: CASSTGLVGFTDTQYF.

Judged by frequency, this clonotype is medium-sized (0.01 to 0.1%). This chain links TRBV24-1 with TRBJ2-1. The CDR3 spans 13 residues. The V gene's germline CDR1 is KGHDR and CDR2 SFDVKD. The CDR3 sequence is CATSDPVEDEQFF.

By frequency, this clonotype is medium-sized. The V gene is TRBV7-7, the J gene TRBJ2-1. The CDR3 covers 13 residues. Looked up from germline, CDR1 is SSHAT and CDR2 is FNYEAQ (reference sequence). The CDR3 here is CASSLGPNNEQFF.

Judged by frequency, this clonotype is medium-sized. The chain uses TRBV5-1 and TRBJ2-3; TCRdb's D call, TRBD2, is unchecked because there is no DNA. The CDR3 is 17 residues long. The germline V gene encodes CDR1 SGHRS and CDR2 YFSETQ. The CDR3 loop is CASSLWTSGSLTDTQYF.

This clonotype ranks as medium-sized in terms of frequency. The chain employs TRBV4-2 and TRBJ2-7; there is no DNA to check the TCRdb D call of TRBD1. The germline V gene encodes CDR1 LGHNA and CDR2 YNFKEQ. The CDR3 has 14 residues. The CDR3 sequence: CASSGANSAYEQYF.

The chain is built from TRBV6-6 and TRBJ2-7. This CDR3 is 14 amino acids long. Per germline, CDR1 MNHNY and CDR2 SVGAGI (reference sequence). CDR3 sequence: CASSFAWPSYEQYF.

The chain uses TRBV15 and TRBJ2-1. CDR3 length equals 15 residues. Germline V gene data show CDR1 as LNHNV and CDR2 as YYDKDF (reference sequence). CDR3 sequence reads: CATSRDRSSYNEQFF.

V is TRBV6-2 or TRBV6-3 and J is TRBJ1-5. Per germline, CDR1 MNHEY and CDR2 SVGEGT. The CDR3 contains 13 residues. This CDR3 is CASSYPPGGPQHF.

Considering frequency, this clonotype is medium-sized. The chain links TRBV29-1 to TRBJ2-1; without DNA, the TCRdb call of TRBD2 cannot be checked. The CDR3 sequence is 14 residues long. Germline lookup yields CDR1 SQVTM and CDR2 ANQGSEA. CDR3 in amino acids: CSVEAGGIYNEQFF.

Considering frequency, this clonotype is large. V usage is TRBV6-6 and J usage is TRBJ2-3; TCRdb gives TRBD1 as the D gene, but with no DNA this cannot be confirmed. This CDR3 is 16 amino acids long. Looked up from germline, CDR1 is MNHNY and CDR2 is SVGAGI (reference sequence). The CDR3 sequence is CASIQSGQRSTDTQYF.

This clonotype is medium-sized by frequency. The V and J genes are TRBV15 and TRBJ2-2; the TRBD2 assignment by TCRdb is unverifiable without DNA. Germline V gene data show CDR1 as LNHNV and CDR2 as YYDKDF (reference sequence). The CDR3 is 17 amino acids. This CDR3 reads CATSGPRLAGNTGELFF.

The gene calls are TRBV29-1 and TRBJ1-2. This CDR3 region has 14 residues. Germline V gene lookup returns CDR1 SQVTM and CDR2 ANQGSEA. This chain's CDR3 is CSAHNGVPNYGYTF.

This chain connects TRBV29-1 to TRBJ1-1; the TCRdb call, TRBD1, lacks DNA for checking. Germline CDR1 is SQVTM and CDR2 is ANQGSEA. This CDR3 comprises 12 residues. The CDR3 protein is CSALDRANEAFF.

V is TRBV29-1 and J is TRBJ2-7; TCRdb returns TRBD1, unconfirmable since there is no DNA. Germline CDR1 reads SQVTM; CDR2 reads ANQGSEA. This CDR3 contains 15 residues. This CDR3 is CSVEDQSAGGYEQYF.

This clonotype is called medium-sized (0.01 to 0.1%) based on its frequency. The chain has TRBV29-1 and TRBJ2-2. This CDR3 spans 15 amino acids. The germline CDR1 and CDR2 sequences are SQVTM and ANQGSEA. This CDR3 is CSVDVSAELSGELFF.

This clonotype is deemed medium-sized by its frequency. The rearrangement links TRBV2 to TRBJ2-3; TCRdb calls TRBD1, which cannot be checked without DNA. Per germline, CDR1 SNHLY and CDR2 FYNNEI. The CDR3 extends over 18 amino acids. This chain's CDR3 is CASAMEAMRDTSTDTQYF.

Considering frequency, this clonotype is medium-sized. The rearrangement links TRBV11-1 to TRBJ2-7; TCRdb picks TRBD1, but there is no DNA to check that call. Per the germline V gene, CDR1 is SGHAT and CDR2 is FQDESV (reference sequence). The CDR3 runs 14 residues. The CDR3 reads CASSLGLGGYEQYF.

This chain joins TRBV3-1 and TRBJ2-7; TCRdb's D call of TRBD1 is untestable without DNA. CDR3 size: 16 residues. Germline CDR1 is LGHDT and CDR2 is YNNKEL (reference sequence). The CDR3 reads CASSPKPGRTPYEQYF.

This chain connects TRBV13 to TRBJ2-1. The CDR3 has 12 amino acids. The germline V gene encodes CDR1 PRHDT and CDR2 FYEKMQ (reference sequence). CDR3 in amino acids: CASSLGRNEQFF.

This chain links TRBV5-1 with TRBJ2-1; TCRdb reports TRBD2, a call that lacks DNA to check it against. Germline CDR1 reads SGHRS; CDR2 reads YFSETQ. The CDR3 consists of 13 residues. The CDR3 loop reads CASSSELAREQFF. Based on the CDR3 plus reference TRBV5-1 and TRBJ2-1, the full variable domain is KAGVTQTPRYLIKTRGQQVTLSCSPISGHRSVSWYQQTPGQGLQFLFEYFSETQRNKGNFPGRFSGRQFSNSRSEMNVSTLELGDSALYLCASSSELAREQFFGPGTRLTVL.

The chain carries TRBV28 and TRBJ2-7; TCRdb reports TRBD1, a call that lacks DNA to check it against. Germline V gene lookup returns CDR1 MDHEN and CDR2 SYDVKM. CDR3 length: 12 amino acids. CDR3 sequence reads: CASRPPGIEQYF.